This TCR beta chain was found in a study of cytomegalovirus exposure and HLA in healthy donors. For the study at large: Genotyping of more than 300 donors showed that about 84% belonged to the Caucasian-associated ancestry cluster.

PCR used 60 Vbeta primers and 13 Jbeta primers. Method: immunoSEQ multiplex PCR; TCRdb's copy keeps in-frame clones and lacks some. The data show 150,000 to 200,000 clones, with approximately 85% seen just once and roughly 10% held by the top ten. This cohort consisted of healthy bone marrow donors. Trimming left V 5 bases short and J 7 bases short, with 20 bases between. Germline V lookup: CDR1 SGHAT, CDR2 FQNNGV. The CDR3 is made up of 15 amino acids. The TCR was taken from a man between 18 and 29 years old in good health and CMV-seropositive. Sample: PBMCs. The chain has TRBV11-2 and TRBJ2-5; D might be TRBD1 (5 bases). CDR3 loop: CASSLSPQGVGTQYF. The CDR3 DNA reads as TGTGCCAGCAGCCTTTCACCGCAGGGTGTGGGGACCCAGTACTTC.